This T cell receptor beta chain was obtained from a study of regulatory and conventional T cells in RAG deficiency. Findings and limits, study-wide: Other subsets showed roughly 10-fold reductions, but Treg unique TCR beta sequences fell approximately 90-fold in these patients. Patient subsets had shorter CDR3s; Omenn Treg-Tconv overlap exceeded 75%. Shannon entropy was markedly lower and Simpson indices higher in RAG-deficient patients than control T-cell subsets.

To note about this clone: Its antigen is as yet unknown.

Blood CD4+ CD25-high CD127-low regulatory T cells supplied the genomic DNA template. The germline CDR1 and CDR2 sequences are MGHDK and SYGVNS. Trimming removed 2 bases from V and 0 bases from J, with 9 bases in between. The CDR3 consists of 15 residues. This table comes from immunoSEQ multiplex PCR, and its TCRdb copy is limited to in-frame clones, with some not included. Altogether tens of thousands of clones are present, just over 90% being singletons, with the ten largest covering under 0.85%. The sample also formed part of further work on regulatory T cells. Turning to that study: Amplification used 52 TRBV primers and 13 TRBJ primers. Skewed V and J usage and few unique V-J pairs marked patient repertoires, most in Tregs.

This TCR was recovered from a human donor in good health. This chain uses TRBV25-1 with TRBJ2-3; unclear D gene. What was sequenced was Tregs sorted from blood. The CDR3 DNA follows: TGTGCCAGCAGTGAACGCTCAGCTAGCACAGATACGCAGTATTTT. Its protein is CASSERSASTDTQYF.